In this sample, the clone carrying this TCR beta chain turned up once. There are 15 residues in the CDR3. J gave up 6 bases and V 0 bases, and 4 bases lay outside the gene matches. Germline V gene data show CDR1 as KGHSH and CDR2 as LQKENI. In the original processing: Amplified reference gene primers provided the basis for estimating nucleated cell counts. Clones were read by immunoSEQ multiplex PCR, and TCRdb kept only the in-frame ones, dropping some. Clone size and V and J calls were adopted from that table, with D and trimming inferred from the DNA. The data contain roughly 220,000 clones, around 84% of them singletons. This sample was taken from a study of blood T cell repertoires in COVID-19. Across the study: The United States, Italy and Spain were the sources of the acute and convalescent COVID-19 samples. From T cells, B-cell-depleted T cells, or PBMCs came the material, which was cDNA or gDNA.

The sequence came from a young man with active or convalescent COVID-19. Sequencing used peripheral blood. This chain connects TRBV18 to TRBJ2-1; 8 bases fit TRBD2. The DNA for the CDR3 is TGTGCCAGCTCACCACCAGGGACTAGAGGCAATGAGCAGTTCTTC. The encoded protein is CASSPPGTRGNEQFF.